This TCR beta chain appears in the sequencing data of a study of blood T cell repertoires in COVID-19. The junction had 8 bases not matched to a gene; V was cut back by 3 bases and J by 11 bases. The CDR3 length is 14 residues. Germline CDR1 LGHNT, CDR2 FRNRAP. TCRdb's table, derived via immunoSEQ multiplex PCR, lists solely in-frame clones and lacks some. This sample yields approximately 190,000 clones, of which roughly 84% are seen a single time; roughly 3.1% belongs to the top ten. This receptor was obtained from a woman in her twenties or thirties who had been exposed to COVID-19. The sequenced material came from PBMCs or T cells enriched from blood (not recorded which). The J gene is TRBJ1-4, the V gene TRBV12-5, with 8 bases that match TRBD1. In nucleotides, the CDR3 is TGTGCTAGTGGTTTCCAGGGGGCCTTAGAGAAACTGTTTTTT. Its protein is CASGFQGALEKLFF.